This T cell receptor beta chain was profiled in a study of T cells in Graves' hyperthyroidism and ophthalmopathy. Regarding the study as a whole: Model output signaled ophthalmopathy a median about 6.3 months ahead of onset. Most clonotypes that expanded in the thyroid above 0.001 also showed up in blood.

Exclusion criteria comprised uncontrolled infection, other autoimmune disease, pregnancy or lactation. Per the germline V gene, CDR1 is DFQATT and CDR2 is SNEGSKA (reference sequence). This CDR3 comprises 17 residues. V was clipped by 4 bases and J by 2 bases; unmatched bases: 17. Amplification of TCR beta CDR3 regions used RNA as the template. In the first-round RT-PCR of the TCR CDR3, the HTBI primer set was used. TCRdb passed the multiplex PCR reads through MiXCR, listing each CDR3 protein once. Of a few hundred thousand distinct CDR3 sequences in the sample, about 45% were seen once. At least ten counts were recorded for this clonotype. Its antigen is currently unknown.

The genes are TRBV20-1 and TRBJ2-7; 7 bases are a match to TRBD1. This clonotype was sampled from an adult woman with Graves' disease, either hyperthyroidism or ophthalmopathy (not recorded which). Sequencing was carried out using peripheral blood or thyroid tissue (not recorded which). The CDR3 loop reads CSATCANRTGYPYEQYF. CDR3 nucleotides: TGCAGTGCTACCTGCGCAAATAGGACAGGCTATCCCTACGAGCAGTACTTC.